This is a list of T cell receptor beta chains from one sample in a study of shared T cell receptors in the human thymus. The method was immunoSEQ multiplex PCR; TCRdb's version includes in-frame clones alone and lacks a portion of them. This sample has about 660,000 clones, with over 75% found just once. This sample also appeared in a second study, on human thymus T cells.

Sequencing was done on a sample of thymocytes. The source is a boy under two years old with a congenital heart defect. Both conserved end residues are part of each CDR3. D genes are given only for firm matches. Rows give clone size only sometimes, using once, few, many, or a class for an expanded clone.

v_call,j_call,clone_size,d_call,cdr3_aa,cdr3_nt
TRBV11-2,TRBJ2-3,.,TRBD1,CASSLGTGKDTQYF,TGTGCCAGCAGCTTAGGGACAGGGAAAGATACGCAGTATTTT
TRBV28,TRBJ1-1,.,.,CASSLAPRNTEAFF,TGTGCCAGCAGTTTAGCGCCCCGGAACACTGAAGCTTTCTTT
TRBV27,TRBJ2-7,.,TRBD1,CASSLSSGQGDEQYF,TGTGCCAGCAGTTTGAGTTCGGGACAGGGCGACGAGCAGTACTTC
TRBV9,TRBJ2-7,.,TRBD2,CASSGRGGDPYEQYF,TGTGCCAGCAGCGGGCGGGGGGGAGATCCCTACGAGCAGTACTTC
TRBV25-1,TRBJ1-3,.,TRBD1,CASSDQDRLGNTIYF,TGTGCCAGCAGTGACCAGGACAGGCTTGGAAACACCATATATTTT
TRBV10-3,TRBJ2-3,.,TRBD2,CAIRWGLAGDGDTQYF,TGTGCCATCAGGTGGGGACTAGCGGGAGATGGAGATACGCAGTATTTT
TRBV28,TRBJ2-7,.,.,CASSRLVCSYEQYF,TGTGCCAGCAGTCGACTAGTTTGCTCCTACGAGCAGTACTTC
TRBV7-3,TRBJ2-1,few,.,CASSLAGRGSSYNEQFF,TGTGCCAGCAGCTTAGCGGGCCGGGGGAGCTCCTACAATGAGCAGTTCTTC
TRBV28,TRBJ2-7,few,TRBD2,CASSLLAGVHEQYF,TGTGCCAGCAGTCTACTAGCGGGGGTCCACGAGCAGTACTTC
TRBV15,TRBJ2-7,.,.,CATSREDYEQYF,TGTGCCACCAGCAGAGAAGACTACGAGCAGTACTTC
TRBV2,TRBJ2-3,once,TRBD1,CASSVGLAGGANGTDTQYF,TGTGCCAGCAGTGTGGGGTTGGCAGGGGGCGCGAATGGGACAGATACGCAGTATTTT
TRBV15,TRBJ2-7,.,.,CATSRDETVSQLYEQYF,TGTGCCACCAGCAGAGACGAGACAGTTTCCCAACTCTACGAGCAGTACTTC
TRBV7-2,TRBJ2-7,.,TRBD1,CASSQTEVGGASYEQYF,TGTGCCAGCAGCCAGACCGAAGTAGGGGGCGCGTCTTACGAGCAGTACTTC
TRBV4-3,TRBJ1-6,.,TRBD1,CASSQEGRGTDNSPLHF,TGCGCCAGCAGCCAAGAGGGTAGGGGGACAGATAATTCACCCCTCCACTTT
TRBV6-1,TRBJ2-7,.,.,CASSEFGASYEQYF,TGTGCCAGCAGTGAGTTTGGGGCATCCTACGAGCAGTACTTC
TRBV5-4,TRBJ2-3,once,TRBD1,CASSLGQGERTDTQYF,TGTGCCAGCAGCTTGGGACAGGGGGAGCGCACAGATACGCAGTATTTT
TRBV15,TRBJ1-5,.,TRBD1,CATSSFGTGHQPQHF,TGTGCCACCAGCTCGTTCGGGACAGGGCACCAGCCCCAGCATTTT
TRBV7-9,TRBJ2-1,.,TRBD2,CASSCPLAGDGNEQFF,TGTGCCAGCAGCTGCCCACTAGCGGGAGATGGCAATGAGCAGTTCTTC
TRBV19,TRBJ2-5,.,TRBD2,CASSKGTSGSETQYF,TGTGCCAGTAGTAAGGGGACTAGCGGGAGTGAGACCCAGTACTTC
TRBV28,TRBJ1-5,.,TRBD1,CASSPWGQTNQPQHF,TGTGCCAGCAGTCCGTGGGGACAGACTAATCAGCCCCAGCATTTT
TRBV9,TRBJ2-3,.,.,CASSVGIADDTDTQYF,TGTGCCAGCAGCGTAGGGATAGCGGATGACACAGATACGCAGTATTTT
TRBV4-2,TRBJ2-2,.,TRBD2,CASSQDIREDTGELFF,TGTGCCAGCAGCCAAGATATTCGGGAGGACACCGGGGAGCTGTTTTTT
TRBV10-3,TRBJ1-4,.,.,CAISGPENEKLFF,TGTGCCATCAGTGGGCCGGAGAATGAAAAACTGTTTTTT
TRBV28,TRBJ1-1,.,.,CASSYREGGVSTEAFF,TGTGCCAGCAGTTATAGGGAGGGGGGCGTAAGCACTGAAGCTTTCTTT
TRBV30,TRBJ2-1,.,TRBD2,CAWSCSGGYYDEQFF,TGTGCCTGGAGTTGTAGCGGGGGGTATTATGATGAGCAGTTCTTC
TRBV5-1,TRBJ2-7,.,.,CASSSTGGAVYEQYF,TGCGCCAGCAGTTCTACAGGGGGGGCGGTCTACGAGCAGTACTTC
TRBV6-5,TRBJ1-1,.,TRBD1,CASTPDRGVTEAFF,TGTGCCAGCACTCCGGACAGGGGGGTCACTGAAGCTTTCTTT